The 3 T cell receptor beta chains presented below share a single source sample, sequenced in a study of T-cell memory formation after mild COVID-19. TCRdb reprocessed the 5' RACE reads via MiXCR and lists one record per CDR3 protein. Here the sample spans around 300,000 distinct CDR3 sequences, approximately 13% being singletons. What was sequenced was PBMCs or a T cell subset sorted from them (not recorded which). Receptors originate from a young man who had mild COVID-19 (a few samples of this study predate the infection). Cell type and time point are not known.

The rearrangement joins TRBV5-1 to TRBJ2-3; 13 positions agree with TRBD2. V lost 4 bases, J lost 9 bases, and 5 bases stayed unmatched. CDR1 and CDR2 from the germline V gene are SGHRS and YFSETQ. This CDR3 has 14 residues. CDR3 DNA: TGCGCCAGCAGCCCCGGGACTAGCGGGGAGACGCAGTATTTT. The encoded protein is CASSPGTSGETQYF.

This clonotype was seen a few times. J is TRBJ1-2 and V is TRBV7-9; maybe TRBD1 (5 bases). CDR1 and CDR2 (germline): SEHNR, FQNEAQ (reference sequence). V gave up 8 bases and J gave up 7 bases, with 14 bases separating them. The CDR3 is 12 amino acids. CDR3 nucleotide sequence: TGTGCCAGCGAACAGGCGGTCGGTGGCTACACCTTC. Amino acids: CASEQAVGGYTF.

This clonotype was counted between two and nine times. The CDR3: CASSNRGDQPQHF. CDR3 in DNA: TGTGCCAGCAGTAACAGGGGGGATCAGCCCCAGCATTTT. The V call is TRBV2, the J call TRBJ1-5; 8 nucleotides match TRBD1. Trimming removed 5 bases from V and 5 bases from J; junction bases left unmatched: 2. This CDR3 comprises 13 residues. Germline V CDR1 and CDR2: SNHLY, FYNNEI.